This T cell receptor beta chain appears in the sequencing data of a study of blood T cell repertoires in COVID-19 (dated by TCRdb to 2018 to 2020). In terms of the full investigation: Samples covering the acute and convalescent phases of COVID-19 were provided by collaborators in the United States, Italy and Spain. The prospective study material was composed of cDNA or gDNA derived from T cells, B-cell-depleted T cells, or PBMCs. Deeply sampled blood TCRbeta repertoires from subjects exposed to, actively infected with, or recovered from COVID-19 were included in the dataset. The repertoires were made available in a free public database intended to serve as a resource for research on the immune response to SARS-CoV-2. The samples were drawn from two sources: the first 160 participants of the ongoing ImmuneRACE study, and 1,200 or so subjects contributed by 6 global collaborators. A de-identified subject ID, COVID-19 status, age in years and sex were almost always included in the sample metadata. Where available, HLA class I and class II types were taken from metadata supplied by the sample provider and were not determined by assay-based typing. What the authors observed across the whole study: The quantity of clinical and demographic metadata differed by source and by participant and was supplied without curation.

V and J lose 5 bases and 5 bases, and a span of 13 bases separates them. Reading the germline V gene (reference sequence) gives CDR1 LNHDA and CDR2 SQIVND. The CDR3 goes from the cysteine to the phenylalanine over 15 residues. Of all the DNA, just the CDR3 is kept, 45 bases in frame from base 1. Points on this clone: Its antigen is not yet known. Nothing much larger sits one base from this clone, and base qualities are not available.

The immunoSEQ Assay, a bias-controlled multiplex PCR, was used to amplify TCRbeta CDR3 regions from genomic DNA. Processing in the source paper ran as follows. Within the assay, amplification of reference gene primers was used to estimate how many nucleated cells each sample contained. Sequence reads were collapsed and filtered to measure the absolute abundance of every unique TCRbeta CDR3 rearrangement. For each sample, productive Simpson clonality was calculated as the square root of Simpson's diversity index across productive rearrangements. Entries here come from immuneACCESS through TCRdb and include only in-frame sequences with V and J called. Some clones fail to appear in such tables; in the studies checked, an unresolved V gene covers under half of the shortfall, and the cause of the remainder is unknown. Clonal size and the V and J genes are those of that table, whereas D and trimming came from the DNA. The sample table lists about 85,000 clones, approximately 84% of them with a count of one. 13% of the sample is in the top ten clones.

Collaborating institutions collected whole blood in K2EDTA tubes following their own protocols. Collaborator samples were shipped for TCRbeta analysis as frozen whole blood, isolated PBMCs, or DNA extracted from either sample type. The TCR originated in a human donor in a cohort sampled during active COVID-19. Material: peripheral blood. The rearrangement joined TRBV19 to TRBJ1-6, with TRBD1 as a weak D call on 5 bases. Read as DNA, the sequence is TGTGCCAGTAGTCCACCGGACAAAGATAATTCACCCCTCCACTTT. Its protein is CASSPPDKDNSPLHF.